One sample yielded the 14 T cell receptor beta chains listed below, sequenced in a study of blood T cell repertoires in COVID-19 (dated by TCRdb to about 2020). Library preparation employed the immunoSEQ multiplex PCR assay. TCRdb stores this immuneACCESS table with in-frame sequences only. Part of the clones is absent; in the studies checked, under half of the shortfall reflects unresolved V genes, and no reason is known for the rest. This sample comprises about 150,000 clones, about 87% of them detected only once. Of the sample, roughly 6.1% falls within the top ten clones. The specimen was peripheral blood. These receptors came from an elderly man with acute or convalescent COVID-19.

V usage is TRBV5-6 and J usage is TRBJ1-1, with 8 bases lining up with TRBD1. The V gene end was trimmed by 2 bases and the J gene end by 0 bases; junction bases not matched to a gene: 6. CDR3 length: 16 amino acids. Germline V lookup: CDR1 SGHDT, CDR2 YYEEEE. The CDR3 DNA reads TGTGCCAGCAGCTTTCAGGGCAGGGGGCTGAACACTGAAGCTTTCTTT. Translation: CASSFQGRGLNTEAFF.

V is TRBV27 and J is TRBJ2-7; D possibly corresponds to TRBD1 (6 bases). Trimming left V 5 bases short and J 3 bases short, with 14 bases between. This CDR3 is 14 amino acids long. Germline lookup yields CDR1 MNHEY and CDR2 SMNVEV (reference sequence). In DNA form, the CDR3 reads TGTGCCAGCAGTAAACAGGGTTGGGGCTACGAGCAGTACTTC. This encodes CASSKQGWGYEQYF.

This chain uses TRBV19 with TRBJ2-5, with D perhaps TRBD1 (6 bases). Trimming shortened V by 4 bases and J by 2 bases, and 14 bases separated the two germline ends. The CDR3 is made up of 15 amino acids. Germline values: CDR1 LNHDA, CDR2 SQIVND (reference sequence). The CDR3 region is CASSKLRDKQETQYF. The DNA for the CDR3 is TGTGCCAGTAGTAAACTCCGGGACAAACAAGAGACCCAGTACTTC.

This clone is a singleton in its sample. The chain couples TRBV6-5 to TRBJ1-6; the D gene is possibly TRBD1 (5 bases). The V end was cut by 9 bases, the J end by 11 bases, with 14 bases between. CDR3 size: 12 residues. In germline, CDR1 is MNHEY, CDR2 SVGAGI. CDR3 nucleotides: TGTGCCAGTCAACTCCAGGGTGCACCCCTCCACTTT. The encoded protein is CASQLQGAPLHF.

This clone was seen only once. The rearrangement links TRBV19 to TRBJ2-2; perhaps TRBD2 as D (7 bases). This CDR3 spans 16 amino acids. Germline CDR1 is LNHDA and CDR2 is SQIVND (reference sequence). V was clipped by 0 bases and J by 5 bases, with 13 bases between them. The CDR3 sequence: CASSIDAGAGTGELFF. The CDR3 DNA follows: TGTGCCAGTAGTATAGATGCGGGGGCAGGGACCGGGGAGCTGTTTTTT.

The J gene is TRBJ1-2, the V gene TRBV6-4; D is perhaps TRBD1 (5 bases). This CDR3 region has 16 residues. Germline values: CDR1 MRHNA, CDR2 SNTAGT. The V gene lost 0 bases and the J gene lost 7 bases, with 18 bases spanning the gap. CDR3 DNA sequence: TGTGCCAGCAGTGACTCGCAGGGTACGACGAGCTTTGGCTACACCTTC. Translation: CASSDSQGTTSFGYTF.

The chain couples TRBV13 to TRBJ2-7, with 10 bases aligning to TRBD2. V dropped 3 bases and J dropped 2; count of bases not matched to a gene: 4. The CDR3 spans 15 residues. The germline V gene has CDR1 PRHDT and CDR2 FYEKMQ (reference sequence). CDR3 DNA sequence: TGTGCCAGCAGCTTTAAGCGGGGGGGCCCCTACGAGCAGTACTTC. Encoded protein: CASSFKRGGPYEQYF.

This chain links TRBV5-1 with TRBJ2-1; TRBD2 agrees at 11 bases. The CDR3 has 16 residues. V dropped 1 base and J dropped 9; count of bases not matched to a gene: 9. Germline CDR1 and CDR2: SGHRS and YFSETQ. The CDR3 DNA reads TGCGCCAGCAGCTTGAACGAGCTAGCGGGAGGTTTTGAGCAGTTCTTC. Amino acid sequence: CASSLNELAGGFEQFF. Variable domain in full (rest from reference TRBV5-1 and TRBJ2-1): KAGVTQTPRYLIKTRGQQVTLSCSPISGHRSVSWYQQTPGQGLQFLFEYFSETQRNKGNFPGRFSGRQFSNSRSEMNVSTLELGDSALYLCASSLNELAGGFEQFFGPGTRLTVL.

The gene calls are TRBV30 and TRBJ1-3; D possibly corresponds to TRBD1 (6 bases). Germline V CDR1 and CDR2: GTSNPN, SVGIG (reference sequence). This CDR3 has 13 amino acids. Trimming took off 8 bases at V and 5 bases at J, with 16 bases between the two ends. This CDR3 is CAREGESRNTIYF. As DNA, the CDR3 is TGTGCCAGAGAGGGGGAATCGAGAAACACCATATATTTT.

This clone was detected once. The chain couples TRBV5-1 to TRBJ1-1; a weak D match, TRBD1 (5 bases). Germline V gene data show CDR1 as SGHRS and CDR2 as YFSETQ. Trimming removed 6 bases at V and 1 base at J, with 13 bases between. This CDR3 has 14 amino acids. CDR3 amino acids: CASNPGGTNTEAFF. As DNA, the CDR3 is TGCGCCAGCAACCCGGGGGGGACGAACACTGAAGCTTTCTTT.

The V call is TRBV3-1 (or the pseudogene TRBV3-2), the J call TRBJ2-7; D gene uncertain. Germline assignment: CDR1 LGHDT and CDR2 YNNKEL (reference sequence). There are 13 residues in the CDR3. V gave up 0 bases and J gave up 3 bases, with 6 bases separating them. The CDR3: CASSQDKRYEQYF. The DNA for the CDR3 is TGTGCCAGCAGCCAAGATAAGCGCTACGAGCAGTACTTC.

This clone was recorded once. The germline gene is not matched at one end of the junction; a read error may be the cause. This chain uses TRBV6-5 with TRBJ1-5; possible D gene TRBD1, 5 bases. This CDR3 contains 14 residues. Germline V gene data show CDR1 as MNHEY and CDR2 as SVGAGI. CDR3: CASSHSGGNQPQHF. CDR3 DNA sequence: TGTGCCAGCAGTCACTCTGGGGGGAATCAGCCCCAGCATTTT.

The chain joins TRBV5-1 to TRBJ1-6; D is possibly TRBD1 (6 bases). Germline V gene data show CDR1 as SGHRS and CDR2 as YFSETQ. The CDR3 is made up of 14 amino acids. V was pared by 2 bases and J by 7 bases, with 10 bases between. CDR3 residues: CASSLNTGNSPLHF. The CDR3 DNA reads TGCGCCAGCAGCTTAAATACAGGGAATTCACCCCTCCACTTT. Complete variable domain (other parts from reference TRBV5-1 and TRBJ1-6): KAGVTQTPRYLIKTRGQQVTLSCSPISGHRSVSWYQQTPGQGLQFLFEYFSETQRNKGNFPGRFSGRQFSNSRSEMNVSTLELGDSALYLCASSLNTGNSPLHFGNGTRLTVT.

The chain recombines TRBV28 with TRBJ2-7; 14 positions agree with TRBD2. The CDR3 has 16 residues. The V and J ends lost 6 bases and 6 bases, in that order; junction bases with no gene match: 10. The V gene's germline CDR1 is MDHEN and CDR2 SYDVKM. This chain's CDR3 is CASRTSGRARVTEQYF. CDR3 bases: TGTGCCAGCAGGACTAGCGGGAGGGCCAGGGTCACCGAGCAGTACTTC.